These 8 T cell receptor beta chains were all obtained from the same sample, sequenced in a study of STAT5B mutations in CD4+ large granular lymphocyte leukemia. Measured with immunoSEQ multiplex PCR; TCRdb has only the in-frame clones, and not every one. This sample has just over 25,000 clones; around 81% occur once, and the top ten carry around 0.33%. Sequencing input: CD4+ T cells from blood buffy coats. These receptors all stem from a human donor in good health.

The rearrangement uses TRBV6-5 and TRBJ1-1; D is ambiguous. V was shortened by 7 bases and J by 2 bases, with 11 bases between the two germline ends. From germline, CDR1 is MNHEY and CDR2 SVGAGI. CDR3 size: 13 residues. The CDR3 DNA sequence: TGTGCCAGCACGACAAAAAGTAACACTGAAGCTTTCTTT. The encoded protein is CASTTKSNTEAFF.

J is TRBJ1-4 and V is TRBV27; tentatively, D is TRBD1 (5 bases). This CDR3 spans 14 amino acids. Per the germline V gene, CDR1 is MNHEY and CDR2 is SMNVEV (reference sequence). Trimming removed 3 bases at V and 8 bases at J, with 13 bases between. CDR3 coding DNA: TGTGCCAGCAGTTTTTGGCAGGGTAACGAAAAACTGTTTTTT. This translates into CASSFWQGNEKLFF. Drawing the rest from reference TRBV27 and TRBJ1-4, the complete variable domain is EAQVTQNPRYLITVTGKKLTVTCSQNMNHEYMSWYRQDPGLGLRQIYYSMNVEVTDKGDVPEGYKVSRKEKRNFPLILESPSPNQTSLYFCASSFWQGNEKLFFGSGTQLSVL.

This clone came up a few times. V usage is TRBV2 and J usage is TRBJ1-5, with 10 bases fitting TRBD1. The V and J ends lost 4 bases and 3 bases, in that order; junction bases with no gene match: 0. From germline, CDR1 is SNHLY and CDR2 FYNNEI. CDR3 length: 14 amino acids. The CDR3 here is CASSGQGANQPQHF. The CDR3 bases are TGTGCCAGCAGTGGACAGGGGGCCAATCAGCCCCAGCATTTT.

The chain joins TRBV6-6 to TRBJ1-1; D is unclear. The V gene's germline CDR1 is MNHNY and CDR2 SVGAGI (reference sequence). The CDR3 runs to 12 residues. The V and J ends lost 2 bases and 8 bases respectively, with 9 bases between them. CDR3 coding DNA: TGTGCCAGCAGTTACAAGGAAGGGGAAGCTTTCTTT. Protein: CASSYKEGEAFF.

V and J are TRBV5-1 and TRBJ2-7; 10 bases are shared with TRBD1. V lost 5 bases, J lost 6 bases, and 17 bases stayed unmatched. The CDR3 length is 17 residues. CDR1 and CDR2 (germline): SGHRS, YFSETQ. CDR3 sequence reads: CASSLLFRDRGSREQYV. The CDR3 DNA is TGCGCCAGCAGTCTACTCTTCCGGGACAGGGGTTCTCGCGAGCAGTACGTC.

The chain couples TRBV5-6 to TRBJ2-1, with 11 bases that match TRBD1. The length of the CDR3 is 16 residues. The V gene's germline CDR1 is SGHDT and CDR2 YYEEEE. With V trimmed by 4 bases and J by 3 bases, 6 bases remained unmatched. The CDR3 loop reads CASSPPGTGGYNEQFF. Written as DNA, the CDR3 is TGTGCCAGCAGCCCCCCTGGGACAGGGGGCTACAATGAGCAGTTCTTC.

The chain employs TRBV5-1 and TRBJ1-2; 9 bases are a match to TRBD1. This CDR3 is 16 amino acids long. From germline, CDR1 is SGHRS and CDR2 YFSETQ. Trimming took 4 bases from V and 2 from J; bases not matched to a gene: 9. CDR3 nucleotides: TGCGCCAGCAGCCCTACCGGGACAGGGTCGAACTATGGCTACACCTTC. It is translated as CASSPTGTGSNYGYTF.

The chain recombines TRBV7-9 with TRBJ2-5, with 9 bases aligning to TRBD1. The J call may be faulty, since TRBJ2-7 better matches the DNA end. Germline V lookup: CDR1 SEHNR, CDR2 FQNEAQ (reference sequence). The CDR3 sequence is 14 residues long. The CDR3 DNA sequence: TGTGCCAGCAGCCCCGGGACAGGGTCCTACGAGCAGTACTTC. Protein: CASSPGTGSYEQYF.